This passage covers 9 T cell receptor beta chains from one sample sequenced in a study of cytomegalovirus exposure and HLA in healthy donors. Repertoires were generated with immunoSEQ multiplex PCR, while TCRdb's copy carries only in-frame clones and drops some. The table records about 260,000 clones, 80% to 95% of them present only once. Source material: PBMCs. These receptors were obtained from a woman in her twenties or thirties in good health and CMV-seronegative.

This chain links TRBV5-6 with TRBJ2-6; perhaps TRBD2 as D (7 bases). The germline V gene encodes CDR1 SGHDT and CDR2 YYEEEE. Trimming pared 9 bases from V and 2 bases from J, leaving 9 bases between. This CDR3 contains 13 residues. The CDR3 here is CATGGAGANVLTF. The CDR3 coding sequence is TGTGCCACGGGGGGCGCTGGGGCCAACGTCCTGACTTTC. Based on the CDR3 plus reference TRBV5-6 and TRBJ2-6, the full variable domain is DAGVTQSPTHLIKTRGQQVTLRCSPKSGHDTVSWYQQALGQGPQFIFQYYEEEERQRGNFPDRFSGHQFPNYSSELNVNALLLGDSALYLCATGGAGANVLTFGAGSRLTVL.

The V call is TRBV9, the J call TRBJ2-7, with D unresolved. Trimming cost V 1 base and J 3 bases, with 11 bases left between them. Germline values: CDR1 SGDLS, CDR2 YYNGEE. This CDR3 contains 14 residues. CDR3 loop: CASSVSGQNYEQYF. DNA of the CDR3: TGTGCCAGCAGCGTATCCGGGCAGAACTACGAGCAGTACTTC.

The DNA for the CDR3 is TGTGCCAGCAGCCAACAGGGGCCAACGAACACCGGGGAGCTGTTTTTT. This translates into CASSQQGPTNTGELFF. This chain uses TRBV16 with TRBJ2-2, with D possibly TRBD1 on 6 matching bases. Per germline, CDR1 KGHSY and CDR2 FQNENV. V was trimmed by 2 bases and J by 0 bases, leaving 10 bases between them. CDR3 length equals 16 residues. Full variable domain (missing parts from reference TRBV16 and TRBJ2-2): GEEVAQTPKHLVRGEGQKAKLYCAPIKGHSYVFWYQQVLKNEFKFLISFQNENVFDETGMPKERFSAKCLPNSPCSLEIQATKLEDSAVYFCASSQQGPTNTGELFFGEGSRLTVL.

The chain recombines TRBV27 with TRBJ2-7; a weak D match, TRBD1 (6 bases). This CDR3 comprises 13 residues. CDR1 and CDR2 (germline): MNHEY, SMNVEV (reference sequence). Trimming removed 2 bases from V and 3 bases from J, with 8 bases in between. The CDR3, as DNA: TGTGCCAGCAGTTTAAGGGGGAACTACGAGCAGTACTTC. Translated, it gives CASSLRGNYEQYF.

The chain links TRBV13 to TRBJ2-5; weak D call: TRBD2 (6 bases). Per the germline V gene, CDR1 is PRHDT and CDR2 is FYEKMQ (reference sequence). This CDR3 is built from 16 residues. Trimming removed 4 bases at V and 2 bases at J, with 17 bases between. CDR3 loop: CASSSDGSSGQETQYF. The DNA of the CDR3 is TGTGCCAGCAGCTCGGACGGGAGTAGCGGTCAAGAGACCCAGTACTTC.

The rearrangement joins TRBV6-1 to TRBJ1-5; D gene unclear. Trimming shortened V by 1 base and J by 3 bases, and 13 bases separated the two germline ends. CDR1 MNHNS and CDR2 SASEGT come from the germline V gene. The CDR3 has 16 residues. In nucleotides, the CDR3 is TGTGCCAGCAGTGAAGTGTTACTGACCCCCAATCAGCCCCAGCATTTT. Translating gives CASSEVLLTPNQPQHF.

The V and J genes are TRBV29-1 and TRBJ2-4; 7 bases fit TRBD2. The CDR3 consists of 14 residues. Trimming at V came to 4 bases and at J to 4 bases, leaving 7 bases not matched to a gene. The germline gives CDR1 SQVTM, CDR2 ANQGSEA. The CDR3 region has the DNA TGCAGCGTTGGGGATAGCGGGTATAAAAACATTCAGTACTTC. The encoded protein is CSVGDSGYKNIQYF.

This clone was observed a single time. V and J are TRBV27 and TRBJ1-3, with 7 bases lining up with TRBD1. The germline CDR1 and CDR2 sequences are MNHEY and SMNVEV (reference sequence). The CDR3 totals 15 residues. V was pared by 4 bases and J by 0 bases, with 3 bases of the junction left unmatched. CDR3 in DNA: TGTGCCAGCAGTTCGGGACAGTCCTCTGGAAACACCATATATTTT. The encoded protein is CASSSGQSSGNTIYF.

The table lists this clone with a count of one. This may arise from a read error, as a much more abundant clone is one base away. The chain joins TRBV6-5 to TRBJ1-1; a weak D match, TRBD1 (5 bases). With 6 bases removed from V and 1 base from J, the gap between germline ends came to 12 bases. The CDR3 has 14 amino acids. Per germline, CDR1 MNHEY and CDR2 SVGAGI. The CDR3 nucleotides read TGTGCCAGCAGGCTAGGGACGGCGAACACTGAAGCTTTCTTT. It encodes CASRLGTANTEAFF.